This T cell receptor (beta chain) was profiled in a study of circulating and synovial CD4+ cells in juvenile arthritis. Study-wide results and limits: Diversity here was lower than in bulk blood CD4 cells. Vbeta family usage analysis did not detect the pathogenic-like versus bulk difference. Circulating pathogenic-like lymphocytes shared a substantially higher fraction of CDR3 sequences with synovium than bulk blood.

Measured with immunoSEQ multiplex PCR; TCRdb has only the in-frame clones, and not every one. The table shows some 15,000 clones, with around 90% occurring only once. The germline V gene has CDR1 MGHDK and CDR2 SYGVNS. The V end was cut by 3 bases, the J end by 11 bases, with 22 bases between. This CDR3 has 15 residues. This clone came up once. Its cognate antigen is unknown. The V call is TRBV25-1, the J call TRBJ1-1; a weak D match, TRBD1 (6 bases). The sample comprised CD4+ T cells from blood. This receptor was obtained from a human donor with juvenile idiopathic arthritis. CDR3 sequence (DNA): TGTGCCAGCAGTGACCAGACACTATCCGGGACAAGGGCTTTCTTT. This encodes CASSDQTLSGTRAFF.